The rows below give T cell receptor beta chains drawn from one sample of a study of blood T cell repertoires in COVID-19. Profiling relied on immunoSEQ multiplex PCR, and the TCRdb table lists in-frame clones only, not all of them. This table has a few hundred thousand clones, 84% appearing once. The sample comprised peripheral blood. The receptors here all came from a man in his sixties with acute or convalescent COVID-19. CDR3s include the opening cysteine and the closing phenylalanine or tryptophan. A D gene is named only where the DNA matches it firmly. Clone sizes are given selectively: once, few, many, or a class where the clone is expanded.

abundance	j_gene	v_gene	d_gene	CDR3nt	CDR3aa
-	TRBJ1-2	TRBV5-6	-	TGTGCCAGCAGCTTAGCCCGAAACTATGGCTACACCTTC	CASSLARNYGYTF
-	TRBJ1-2	TRBV2	-	TGTGCCAGCAGCGAAGATCCCCTCTATGGCTACACCTTC	CASSEDPLYGYTF
once	TRBJ1-4	TRBV13	-	TGTGCCAGCAGCTTAGGGTTCGGCGGGGGTAATGAAAAACTGTTTTTT	CASSLGFGGGNEKLFF
-	TRBJ2-2	TRBV28	-	TGTGCCAGCAGTGCCTTGGTGAACTTACAGGGACGCGCGCGGAACACCGGGGAGCTGTTTTTT	CASSALVNLQGRARNTGELFF
-	TRBJ2-3	TRBV27	TRBD1	TGTGCCAGCAGTTCCCGCCCGACAGGGGCAGATACGCAGTATTTT	CASSSRPTGADTQYF
-	TRBJ2-5	TRBV2	-	TGTGCCAGCAATCATCAGTACCAAGAGACCCAGTACTTC	CASNHQYQETQYF
-	TRBJ2-7	TRBV21-1	-	TGTGCCAGCAGTTACCCACTAGCGGGAGTTGACGACGAGCAGTACTTC	CASSYPLAGVDDEQYF
once	TRBJ1-2	TRBV4-1	-	TGCGCCAGCAGCCAAGTCTCGGTCTATTATGGCTACACCTTC	CASSQVSVYYGYTF
-	TRBJ2-3	TRBV10-1	-	TGCGCCAGCACCCACCGGGGGTGGGGACAGTATTTT	CASTHRGWGQYF
once	TRBJ1-1	TRBV24-1	-	TGTGCCACCCCCCTCAGTGTGTCTGACGGGGGATTGAACACTGAAGCTTTCTTT	CATPLSVSDGGLNTEAFF
-	TRBJ1-6	TRBV4-3	-	TGCGCCAGCAGCCACGGGGGGGGGCGACAGGCCTCACCCCTCCACTTT	CASSHGGGRQASPLHF
-	TRBJ2-2	TRBV4-3	TRBD2	TGCGCCAGCAGCCAAGATGAGCTAGCGGGAGGGAACACCGGGGAGCTGTTTTTT	CASSQDELAGGNTGELFF
-	TRBJ1-2	TRBV6-1	-	TGTGCCAGCAGTGAATGGCTTGATCCCTTCTATGGCTACACCTTC	CASSEWLDPFYGYTF
-	TRBJ2-3	TRBV19	TRBD2	TGTGCCAGTAGTGGTGGGAGGGCCGGCACAGATACGCAGTATTTT	CASSGGRAGTDTQYF
-	TRBJ2-7	TRBV4-3	TRBD2	TGCGCCAGCAGCCAAGACTTCCTAGCGGGAGAGGACGAGCAGTACTTC	CASSQDFLAGEDEQYF
-	TRBJ2-7	TRBV7-7	TRBD2	TGTGCTAGCAGCTCGGGACTAGCGGGAGCCTACGAGCAGTACTTC	CASSSGLAGAYEQYF
-	TRBJ2-7	TRBV10-2	TRBD2	TGCGCCAGCAACTGGGAGGGCCAAGGTCGGTACGAGCAGTACTTC	CASNWEGQGRYEQYF
-	TRBJ2-3	TRBV5-1	TRBD1	TGCGCCAGCAGCATAGACAGGGACACAGATACGCAGTATTTT	CASSIDRDTDTQYF
-	TRBJ2-6	TRBV19	-	TGTGCCAGTAGTTCCCGGGGCTCTGGGGCCAACGTCCTGACTTTC	CASSSRGSGANVLTF
-	TRBJ2-7	TRBV7-2	TRBD2	TGTGCCAGCAGCTTAGGCGGGGGGGGCTCCTACGAGCAGTACTTC	CASSLGGGGSYEQYF
-	TRBJ2-7	TRBV27	-	TGTGCCAGCAGGAGTAGCCGTAGCTCCTACGAGCAGTACTTC	CASRSSRSSYEQYF
-	TRBJ2-1	TRBV29-1	-	TGCAGCGTTGATAGGCAGGTTACAAAGGAGCAGTTCTTC	CSVDRQVTKEQFF
-	TRBJ2-2	TRBV10-3	TRBD2	TGTGCCATCAGCCTGACTAGCGGGAAGACCGGGGAGCTGTTTTTT	CAISLTSGKTGELFF
once	TRBJ1-6	TRBV6-5	TRBD1	TGTGCCAGCAGCCGAGGGGGCCGGGATTCACCCCTCCACTTT	CASSRGGRDSPLHF
-	TRBJ1-2	TRBV10-3	-	TGTGCCATCAGTGGACAGGATAGGGCATATGGCTACACCTTC	CAISGQDRAYGYTF
-	TRBJ1-6	TRBV6-1	TRBD1	TGTGCCAGCAGTGACCGGGACAGGAGAATCTCCTATAATTCACCCCTCCACTTT	CASSDRDRRISYNSPLHF
-	TRBJ2-2	TRBV7-6	TRBD1	TGTGCCAGCAGCTTGGACACAGGGGCCGGGGAGCTGTTTTTT	CASSLDTGAGELFF
once	TRBJ2-3	TRBV28	TRBD2	TGTGCCAGCAGTTTATCACAAAGACTAGCGGGAGGCACAGATACGCAGTATTTT	CASSLSQRLAGGTDTQYF
-	TRBJ1-4	TRBV7-9	TRBD1	TGTGCCAGCAGCCAGGGACAGGGGTATGAAAAACTGTTTTTT	CASSQGQGYEKLFF
-	TRBJ1-1	TRBV28	-	TGTGCCAGCAGTAAGGACCGGGAGGCGAACACTGAAGCTTTCTTT	CASSKDREANTEAFF
-	TRBJ2-7	TRBV4-1	TRBD1	TGCGCCAGCAGCCAACTGACAGGGTCAAGCTCGCACGAGCAGTACTTC	CASSQLTGSSSHEQYF
once	TRBJ2-3	TRBV9	TRBD2	TGTGCCAGCAGCCAGACCGCCGGGACTAGCGGCACAGATACGCAGTATTTT	CASSQTAGTSGTDTQYF
-	TRBJ1-4	TRBV28	TRBD1	TGTGCCAGCAGCGACAGGGGGCGCGATGAAAAACTGTTTTTT	CASSDRGRDEKLFF
-	TRBJ1-1	TRBV12-3/TRBV12-4	TRBD1	TGTGCCAGCACCGGGACAGGGAACACTGAAGCTTTCTTT	CASTGTGNTEAFF
-	TRBJ1-1	TRBV15	-	TGTGCCACCAGCAGAGCCGGACAGAACACTGAAGCTTTCTTT	CATSRAGQNTEAFF